This T cell receptor (beta chain) was recovered during a study of response to subunit inactivated influenza vaccine. In this sample, this clonotype turned up a few times. Its antigen is unidentified. Overall study results and limits: Authors proposed each seasonal influenza vaccination draws in few new T cells.

V was cut by 4 bases and J by 8 bases, with 18 bases left in between. The germline V gene encodes CDR1 SGHRS and CDR2 YFSETQ. The CDR3 consists of 14 residues. MiXCR, run by TCRdb on the RT-PCR reads, gives a single entry per CDR3 protein. Seen here are about 800,000 distinct CDR3 sequences, 21% observed once, and the top ten hold 10% to 13%. The specimen comprised PBMCs from blood, sampled around 5 days after vaccination. This rearrangement joins TRBV5-1 to TRBJ1-2, with unresolved D. This receptor was identified in a man aged 45-65 years who received an inactivated influenza vaccine. This chain's CDR3 is CASSPVGPETGYTF. DNA of the CDR3: TGCGCCAGCAGCCCTGTTGGACCTGAAACAGGCTACACCTTC.